A selection of T cell receptor beta chains follows, all from one sample in a study of Graves' ophthalmopathy and Graves' hyperthyroidism. MiXCR, run by TCRdb on the multiplex PCR reads, gives a single entry per CDR3 protein. The sample has about 1.1 million distinct CDR3 sequences, 35% to 40% seen once; the top ten hold approximately 12%. Sequenced sample: peripheral blood or thyroid tissue (not recorded which). The receptors stem from an adult man with Graves' hyperthyroidism. Each CDR3 is given with its conserved first and last residue. Fields, in order: CDR3 DNA, CDR3 protein, D gene, V gene, CDR3 length, J gene, clone size. A D gene is named only where the DNA matches it firmly. Clone size is not always given. Where it is, it says once, few, many or a class for expanded clones.

TGTGCCAGCAGTGACTTGGGATTCTACGAGCAGTACTTC,CASSDLGFYEQYF,-,TRBV2,13,TRBJ2-7,many
TGTGCCAGCAGCCGTCCGTTCCAGCCCCAGCATTTT,CASSRPFQPQHF,-,TRBV7-8,12,TRBJ1-5,many
TGTGCCAGCAGCTTAGAAGCGGGGGGTCGCGAGCAGTACTTC,CASSLEAGGREQYF,TRBD2,TRBV7-2,14,TRBJ2-7,many
TGTGCCAGCAGTCCACAGGGCCCTCAGCCCCAGTACTTC,CASSPQGPQPQYF,-,TRBV12-3/TRBV12-4,13,TRBJ2-5,few
TGTGCCAGCAGTGAAGCAGTGGTCGGTGAGCAGTTCTTC,CASSEAVVGEQFF,-,TRBV2,13,TRBJ2-1,-
TGTGCCAGCAGCCCGGACCTCCATGCGGCCTACGAGCAGTACTTC,CASSPDLHAAYEQYF,-,TRBV6-2/TRBV6-3,15,TRBJ2-7,-
TGTGCCAGCAGCCAAGATAACCACGAATACTACGAGCAGTACTTC,CASSQDNHEYYEQYF,-,TRBV25-1,15,TRBJ2-7,-
TGTGCCAGCGGTACCTCGGGGGGGGAGCTGTTTTTT,CASGTSGGELFF,-,TRBV7-8,12,TRBJ2-2,many
TGCGCCAGCAGCCAATTGGACAGGGATGGCTACACCTTC,CASSQLDRDGYTF,TRBD1,TRBV4-3,13,TRBJ1-2,many
TGTGCCAGCAGCGTCGAGGGCCACTCTGGAAACACCATATATTTT,CASSVEGHSGNTIYF,-,TRBV9,15,TRBJ1-3,many
TGTGCCACCGCCGAGCAGTACTTC,CATAEQYF,-,TRBV10-3,8,TRBJ2-7,-
TGTGCCAGCAGCCGAGAGGAGTACTTC,CASSREEYF,-,TRBV7-2,9,TRBJ2-7,-
TGCGCCAGCAGCTTGGAACAGGGGTACTATGGCTACACCTTC,CASSLEQGYYGYTF,TRBD1,TRBV5-1,14,TRBJ1-2,few
TGTGCCAGCAGTCAAAATAGGAGGGGCCAGCCCCAGCATTTT,CASSQNRRGQPQHF,-,TRBV7-8,14,TRBJ1-5,many
TGCGCCAGCAGCCAAGATAGGGGGACTGGGGCCAACGTCCTGACTTTC,CASSQDRGTGANVLTF,-,TRBV4-3,16,TRBJ2-6,-
TGTGCCACCAGCCGCCGGACAGGACGGGGTGTGGGGGATCAGCCCCAGCATTTT,CATSRRTGRGVGDQPQHF,TRBD1,TRBV15,18,TRBJ1-5,-
TGCGCCAGCAGTGAGTCCGCCAGTAATTCACCCCTCCACTTT,CASSESASNSPLHF,-,TRBV10-2,14,TRBJ1-6,-
TGTGCCAGCAGCTTAAGTCCGGGGGGCAGCAATCAGCCCCAGCATTTT,CASSLSPGGSNQPQHF,-,TRBV7-2,16,TRBJ1-5,many
TGTGCCAGCAGCCCGCGGTTGGGGCAGGGGTACGGCTACACCTTC,CASSPRLGQGYGYTF,-,TRBV7-9,15,TRBJ1-2,-
TGTGCCAGCTCCTGGGCGAAGGGGGGGGGCGAGCAGTACTTC,CASSWAKGGGEQYF,-,TRBV25-1,14,TRBJ2-7,-
TGCAGCGTTGTATCAGTGCAGGGGGTTGCTGGCTACACCTTC,CSVVSVQGVAGYTF,TRBD1,TRBV29-1,14,TRBJ1-2,many
TGTGCCAGCAGCTTGGACAGGGGGAAGTATGGCTACACCTTC,CASSLDRGKYGYTF,TRBD1,TRBV5-6,14,TRBJ1-2,-
TGTGCCAGTAGTCTTGAGGTGGGGGATCAGCCCCAGCATTTT,CASSLEVGDQPQHF,-,TRBV19,14,TRBJ1-5,many
TGTGCCAGCGGGAGGGGTACCTCTAAGACCCAGTACTTC,CASGRGTSKTQYF,TRBD2,TRBV6-5,13,TRBJ2-5,many
TGTGCCAGCAGTGAGGTCAACACTGAAGCTTCCTTT,CASSEVNTEASF,-,TRBV2,12,TRBJ1-1,-
TGTGCCAGCAGCTTACGGCCCTCGAACTACGAGCAGTACTTC,CASSLRPSNYEQYF,-,TRBV11-2,14,TRBJ2-7,many
TGTGCCAGCAGCTTAGGCTTATTCACCTCGGAGACCCAGTACTTC,CASSLGLFTSETQYF,-,TRBV7-9,15,TRBJ2-5,few
TGCAGTGCTAGGGAATTTCACAGGAGCCTAGAGCAGTACTTC,CSAREFHRSLEQYF,-,TRBV20-1,14,TRBJ2-7,-
TGTGCCATCAGTGAAAGGGGTAGCGCGGAGACCCAGTACTTC,CAISERGSAETQYF,-,TRBV10-3,14,TRBJ2-5,many
TGTGCCAGCAGTGTCGCAGGGGTGAACACTGAAGCCTTCTTT,CASSVAGVNTEAFF,-,TRBV6-6,14,TRBJ1-1,-